This T cell receptor (beta chain) comes out of a study of T cell clonotyping in hematopoietic cell transplantation. The wider study: Pretransplant recipient samples were taken after cytoreduction. General study results and limits: Few recipient clonotypes overlapped donors; over 95% were de novo at given depth.

With respect to this clone: Antigen unknown.

V gave up 0 bases and J gave up 2 bases, with 9 bases separating them. CDR1 SGDLS and CDR2 YYNGEE come from the germline V gene. The CDR3 totals 14 residues. The assay was immunoSEQ multiplex PCR, and TCRdb's table has in-frame clones only and misses some. The sample contains approximately 41,000 clones, around 84% of which appear only once. Sample time point: recipient sample about 28 days before transplant, after cytoreduction. The rearrangement joins TRBV9 to TRBJ2-7, with D possibly matching TRBD2 (6 bases). The sequenced sample was peripheral blood mononuclear cells, obtained before stem cell transplant. This receptor was obtained from a man between 60 and 75 years old with acute myeloid leukemia. Some clones in this sample may be carry-over from other donors' samples. The CDR3 loop is CASSVEAGPYEQYF. The CDR3 nucleotides read TGTGCCAGCAGCGTAGAGGCGGGGCCCTACGAGCAGTACTTC.